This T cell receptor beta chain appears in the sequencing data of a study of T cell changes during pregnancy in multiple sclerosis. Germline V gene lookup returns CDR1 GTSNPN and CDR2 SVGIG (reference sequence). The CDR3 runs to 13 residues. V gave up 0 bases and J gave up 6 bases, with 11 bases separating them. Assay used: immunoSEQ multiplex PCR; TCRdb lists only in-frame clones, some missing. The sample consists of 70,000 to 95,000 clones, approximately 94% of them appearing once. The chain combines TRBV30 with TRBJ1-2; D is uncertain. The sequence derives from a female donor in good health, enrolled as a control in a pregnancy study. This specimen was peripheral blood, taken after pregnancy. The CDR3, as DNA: TGTGCCTGGAGTGTTGAGATAACCCATGGCTACACCTTC. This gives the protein CAWSVEITHGYTF.